These 21 T cell receptor beta chains were all obtained from the same sample, sequenced in a study of OX40 agonist ivuxolimab in advanced cancers. Assay used: immunoSEQ multiplex PCR; TCRdb lists only in-frame clones, some missing. Among 75,000 to 100,000 clones, under 90% were seen once, and the ten largest hold less than 6%. The source was CD4+ or CD8+ T cells sorted from blood, collected in a trial of the OX40 agonist ivuxolimab. The receptor set was obtained from an adult with an advanced solid tumor such as melanoma, head and neck, liver or kidney cancer.

The V and J genes are TRBV9 and TRBJ2-2; D remains ambiguous. There are 12 residues in the CDR3. Germline V gene sequence: CDR1 SGDLS, CDR2 YYNGEE. V lost 3 bases to trimming and J lost 4 bases, with 4 bases between them. The CDR3 loop is CASSAFTGELFF. CDR3 bases: TGTGCCAGCAGCGCGTTCACCGGGGAGCTGTTTTTT.

V usage is TRBV7-3 and J usage is TRBJ2-7; 8 positions agree with TRBD1. V shed 5 bases and J 6 bases; nucleotides not matched to a gene: 9. The CDR3 spans 14 residues. The germline V gene has CDR1 SGHTA and CDR2 FQGTGA. The CDR3 bases are TGTGCCAGCAGCCCCGGGACAGGCTTTTCCGAGCAGTACTTC. Its translation is CASSPGTGFSEQYF.

The chain combines TRBV10-3 with TRBJ2-5; D remains unclear. The J call is doubtful: the DNA matches TRBJ2-7 better. Germline assignment: CDR1 ENHRY and CDR2 SYGVKD. The CDR3 is 14 amino acids. CDR3 amino acids: CAISESTPGSEQYF. CDR3 nucleotide sequence: TGTGCCATCAGTGAGTCGACCCCAGGCAGCGAGCAGTACTTC.

This chain joins TRBV27 and TRBJ2-7; possible D gene TRBD1, 7 bases. This CDR3 has 17 residues. The germline gives CDR1 MNHEY, CDR2 SMNVEV (reference sequence). Trimming pared 5 bases from V and 1 base from J, leaving 21 bases between. The CDR3 protein is CASSLTRQGGFSYEQYF. The CDR3 DNA sequence: TGTGCCAGCAGTCTAACAAGACAGGGAGGATTTTCCTACGAGCAGTACTTC.

The genes are TRBV4-1 and TRBJ1-2, with D maybe TRBD1 (6 bases). Deletions cut 0 bases from V and 7 bases from J, with 18 bases between. This CDR3 has 16 residues. Germline CDR1 MGHRA, CDR2 YSYEKL. The CDR3 region is CASSQEGGQGEGGYTF. The CDR3 DNA reads as TGCGCCAGCAGCCAAGAGGGGGGGCAGGGAGAGGGTGGCTACACCTTC.

The chain carries TRBV27 and TRBJ1-5; 7 bases are a match to TRBD1. There are 13 residues in the CDR3. The V segment lost 8 bases and the J segment 0 bases; nucleotides outside the gene matches: 1. Per germline, CDR1 MNHEY and CDR2 SMNVEV (reference sequence). The CDR3 nucleotides read TGTGCCAGCGGGACAGATAGCAATCAGCCCCAGCATTTT. Its protein product is CASGTDSNQPQHF.

CDR3 amino acids: CASSPGGLRETQYF. Here the CDR3 DNA reads TGTGCCAGCAGCCCCGGGGGCCTACGGGAGACCCAGTACTTC. V gene TRBV9 combines with J gene TRBJ2-5; D might be TRBD1 or TRBD2, each matching 6 bases. Germline V gene data show CDR1 as SGDLS and CDR2 as YYNGEE. The CDR3 has 14 amino acids. V was clipped by 4 bases and J by 5 bases, with 15 bases between them.

The chain is built from TRBV7-8 and TRBJ2-5; D ambiguous. V gave up 7 bases and J gave up 4 bases, with 16 bases separating them. This CDR3 has 14 amino acids. CDR1 SGHVS and CDR2 FQNEAQ come from the germline V gene. CDR3 residues: CASTPPGRGETQYF. The CDR3 bases are TGTGCCAGCACCCCCCCGGGCAGAGGAGAGACCCAGTACTTC.

This sequence joins TRBV15 and TRBJ1-3; D is possibly TRBD1 (5 bases). Trimming left V 3 bases short and J 0 bases short, with 12 bases between. There are 16 residues in the CDR3. Germline CDR1 is LNHNV and CDR2 is YYDKDF (reference sequence). This CDR3 is CATSRGPGGSGNTIYF. Here the CDR3 DNA reads TGTGCCACCAGCAGGGGGCCGGGGGGCTCTGGAAACACCATATATTTT.

This clone is medium-sized within its sample. This chain connects TRBV10-1 to TRBJ1-4, with 9 bases aligning to TRBD1. Germline loops: CDR1 WNHNN, CDR2 SYGVQD (reference sequence). Unmatched junction bases numbered 2, after V lost 1 base and J lost 5 bases. The CDR3 is 15 residues long. The CDR3 is CASSEFGTGNEKLFF. CDR3 bases: TGCGCCAGCAGTGAGTTCGGGACAGGGAATGAAAAACTGTTTTTT.

This clone was seen ten or more times. CDR3 sequence reads: CASSYTSNTEAFF. As DNA, the CDR3 is TGTGCCAGTAGCTATACATCGAACACTGAAGCTTTCTTT. V is TRBV19 and J is TRBJ1-1; D is ambiguous. The CDR3 spans 13 residues. Germline CDR1 and CDR2: LNHDA and SQIVND (reference sequence). Trimming cost V 6 bases and J 1 base, with 9 bases left between them.

The V and J genes are TRBV7-3 and TRBJ1-2; no reliable D call. V dropped 4 bases and J dropped 7 bases, with 13 bases sitting between them. CDR3 size: 13 residues. The germline V gene encodes CDR1 SGHTA and CDR2 FQGTGA. The chain's CDR3 is CASSSHTDGGYTF. CDR3 nucleotides: TGTGCCAGCAGCTCACACACGGACGGTGGCTACACCTTC.

The genes are TRBV9 and TRBJ2-3, with 9 bases aligning to TRBD2. CDR3 length equals 16 residues. V gave up 1 base and J gave up 3 bases; unmatched junction bases: 6. CDR1 and CDR2 (germline): SGDLS, YYNGEE. CDR3 loop: CASSVRTGLATDTQYF. The CDR3 DNA reads as TGTGCCAGCAGCGTAAGGACGGGACTAGCTACAGATACGCAGTATTTT.

CDR3 region: CASSGGGATEAFF. The CDR3 nucleotides are TGTGCCAGCAGTGGGGGAGGAGCCACTGAAGCTTTCTTT. The rearrangement uses TRBV25-1 and TRBJ1-1; D unresolved. Trimming took 4 bases from V and 4 from J, leaving 10 bases between them. The V gene's germline CDR1 is MGHDK and CDR2 SYGVNS. The CDR3 length is 13 residues. Combining the CDR3 with reference TRBV25-1 and TRBJ1-1 gives the whole variable domain EADIYQTPRYLVIGTGKKITLECSQTMGHDKMYWYQQDPGMELHLIHYSYGVNSTEKGDLSSESTVSRIRTEHFPLTLESARPSHTSQYLCASSGGGATEAFFGQGTRLTVV.

V gene TRBV29-1 combines with J gene TRBJ2-7; D unresolved. The germline V gene has CDR1 SQVTM and CDR2 ANQGSEA. This CDR3 comprises 13 residues. Between the trimmed V and J ends, which lost 6 bases and 3 bases, there was a span of 15 bases. CDR3 nucleotides: TGCAGCGTCACCCCGGGCCACAGCTACGAGCAGTACTTC. It yields the protein CSVTPGHSYEQYF.

V usage is TRBV5-8 and J usage is TRBJ2-7, with TRBD2 matching 11 bases. Germline CDR1 reads SGHTS; CDR2 reads YDEGEE. The CDR3 is 17 amino acids. J lost 0 bases, V lost 0 bases, and 5 bases had no gene match. The CDR3 DNA sequence: TGTGCCAGCAGCTTGGGACTAGCGGGATGGAGCTCCTACGAGCAGTACTTC. The encoded protein is CASSLGLAGWSSYEQYF.

This clone has a handful of counts. The chain has TRBV5-8 and TRBJ1-2, with unresolved D. The CDR3 runs 12 residues. V was clipped by 5 bases and J by 8 bases, with 13 bases between them. CDR1 is SGHTS and CDR2 is YDEGEE in the germline V gene. CDR3 coding DNA: TGTGCCAGCAGTCGGACGGTTCCCGGCTACACCTTC. It is translated as CASSRTVPGYTF.

V usage is TRBV19 and J usage is TRBJ1-2; unclear D gene. V was clipped by 5 bases and J by 7 bases, with 29 bases between them. Germline V CDR1 and CDR2: LNHDA, SQIVND (reference sequence). The CDR3 spans 18 residues. The DNA of the CDR3 is TGTGCCAGTAGTCCTAGACCTGGACGGGGAGGGTTATTTGGTGGCTACACCTTC. Protein: CASSPRPGRGGLFGGYTF.

V usage is TRBV6-5 and J usage is TRBJ2-2, with TRBD2 matching over 9 bases. The CDR3 is 15 residues long. Germline loops: CDR1 MNHEY, CDR2 SVGAGI. The V and J ends lost 7 bases and 3 bases, in that order; junction bases with no gene match: 6. The chain's CDR3 is CASTRLADHTGELFF. The CDR3 nucleotides read TGTGCCAGCACCCGACTAGCGGACCACACCGGGGAGCTGTTTTTT.

J is TRBJ1-2 and V is TRBV4-1, with 9 bases that match TRBD1. The V segment lost 1 base and the J segment 1 base; nucleotides outside the gene matches: 1. Germline lookup yields CDR1 MGHRA and CDR2 YSYEKL. The CDR3 totals 15 residues. The CDR3 nucleotides read TGCGCCAGCAGCCAAGCGGGACAGGGTAACTATGGCTACACCTTC. Translating gives CASSQAGQGNYGYTF.

This rearrangement joins TRBV7-2 to TRBJ2-6; D not resolved. The V end was cut by 5 bases, the J end by 4 bases, with 15 bases between. The CDR3 sequence is 16 residues long. Germline V CDR1 and CDR2: SGHTA, FQGNSA. The CDR3 coding sequence is TGTGCCAGCAGCCCCCCTAGGGCTCCCGGGGCCAACGTCCTGACTTTC. Encoded protein: CASSPPRAPGANVLTF.